Below are 25 T cell receptor beta chains sequenced from a single sample in a study of CD8 T cells in ankylosing spondylitis. Each CDR3 protein gets one entry after TCRdb re-called the 5' RACE reads with MiXCR. The sample has about 42,000 distinct CDR3 sequences, 4% seen once. Sequenced sample: blood, either unsorted or a sorted T cell fraction (not recorded which). Receptor source: a female donor with ankylosing spondylitis or in good health (not recorded which).

This clonotype was detected ten times or more. V is TRBV9 and J is TRBJ2-2; possible D gene TRBD2, 5 bases. The V end was cut by 2 bases, the J end by 4 bases, with 12 bases between. The CDR3 runs to 15 residues. Germline CDR1 SGDLS, CDR2 YYNGEE. The CDR3 protein is CASSVGGGGTGELFF. The CDR3 nucleotides read TGTGCCAGCAGCGTGGGCGGAGGTGGCACCGGGGAGCTGTTTTTT.

This clonotype was seen at least ten times. The V and J genes are TRBV9 and TRBJ1-5, with 9 bases identical to TRBD1. V shed 3 bases, J shed 7 bases, and the junction held 5 bases outside the gene matches. Looked up from germline, CDR1 is SGDLS and CDR2 is YYNGEE. The CDR3 is made up of 14 amino acids. The CDR3 DNA follows: TGTGCCAGCAGCGCCACAGGGGGCATGCAGCCCCAGCATTTT. Translating it yields CASSATGGMQPQHF. Combining the CDR3 with reference TRBV9 and TRBJ1-5 gives the whole variable domain DSGVTQTPKHLITATGQRVTLRCSPRSGDLSVYWYQQSLDQGLQFLIQYYNGEERAKGNILERFSAQQFPDLHSELNLSSLELGDSALYFCASSATGGMQPQHFGDGTRLSIL.

This clonotype was observed at least ten times. CDR3 DNA sequence: TGTGCCAGCAGCCCAGATGGACAGAGCTCTGGAAACACCATATATTTT. Translating gives CASSPDGQSSGNTIYF. The genes are TRBV9 and TRBJ1-3, with D possibly TRBD1 on 6 matching bases. Germline lookup yields CDR1 SGDLS and CDR2 YYNGEE. CDR3 length: 16 residues. Trimming took off 4 bases at V and 0 bases at J, with 14 bases between the two ends. Full variable domain (missing parts from reference TRBV9 and TRBJ1-3): DSGVTQTPKHLITATGQRVTLRCSPRSGDLSVYWYQQSLDQGLQFLIQYYNGEERAKGNILERFSAQQFPDLHSELNLSSLELGDSALYFCASSPDGQSSGNTIYFGEGSWLTVV.

This clonotype was counted at least ten times. This sequence joins TRBV9 and TRBJ2-5; tentatively, D is TRBD1 (5 bases). Trimming shortened V by 0 bases and J by 4 bases, and 13 bases separated the two germline ends. In germline, CDR1 is SGDLS, CDR2 YYNGEE. This CDR3 is 15 amino acids long. The CDR3 DNA reads as TGTGCCAGCAGCGTAGGCCTATCCCAGGGAGAGACCCAGTACTTC. Its translation is CASSVGLSQGETQYF. The whole variable domain, filled in from reference TRBV9 and TRBJ2-5, reads DSGVTQTPKHLITATGQRVTLRCSPRSGDLSVYWYQQSLDQGLQFLIQYYNGEERAKGNILERFSAQQFPDLHSELNLSSLELGDSALYFCASSVGLSQGETQYFGPGTRLLVL.

This clonotype was counted at least ten times. This chain links TRBV9 with TRBJ2-7, with 8 bases aligning to TRBD1. The CDR3 has 14 residues. Germline CDR1 SGDLS, CDR2 YYNGEE. The ends lost 3 bases at V and 2 bases at J; junction bases unmatched: 4. This chain's CDR3 is CASSEGTGPYEQYF. CDR3 coding DNA: TGTGCCAGCAGCGAGGGGACAGGTCCCTACGAGCAGTACTTC. Full variable domain (missing parts from reference TRBV9 and TRBJ2-7): DSGVTQTPKHLITATGQRVTLRCSPRSGDLSVYWYQQSLDQGLQFLIQYYNGEERAKGNILERFSAQQFPDLHSELNLSSLELGDSALYFCASSEGTGPYEQYFGPGTRLTVT.

This clonotype was seen many times. The chain combines TRBV9 with TRBJ2-3; D gene unclear. CDR1 and CDR2 (germline): SGDLS, YYNGEE. The CDR3 is 14 amino acids. Trimming took 0 bases from V and 4 from J, leaving 9 bases between them. For the CDR3, the DNA is TGTGCCAGCAGCGTAGTCCCTATCGCAGATACGCAGTATTTT. This encodes CASSVVPIADTQYF.

This clonotype was counted at least ten times. V gene TRBV9 combines with J gene TRBJ2-2; 8 nucleotides align to TRBD2. There are 15 residues in the CDR3. In germline, CDR1 is SGDLS, CDR2 YYNGEE. V lost 0 bases to trimming and J lost 7 bases; unmatched junction nucleotides: 5. This CDR3 is CASSVAGGQGGELFF. CDR3 nucleotide sequence: TGTGCCAGCAGCGTAGCGGGGGGGCAAGGCGGGGAGCTGTTTTTT.

This clonotype was observed many times. The chain uses TRBV9 and TRBJ1-5; TRBD1 matches 7 bases. The V gene end was trimmed by 3 bases and the J gene end by 6 bases; junction bases not matched to a gene: 6. The length of the CDR3 is 14 residues. In germline, CDR1 is SGDLS, CDR2 YYNGEE. The CDR3 loop is CASSATGNGQPQHF. The CDR3 DNA sequence: TGTGCCAGCAGCGCGACAGGGAATGGTCAGCCCCAGCATTTT.

This clonotype was counted many times. The gene calls are TRBV9 and TRBJ1-6; 8 bases fit TRBD1. The CDR3 runs 14 residues. Unmatched junction bases numbered 6, after V lost 3 bases and J lost 10 bases. Germline assignment: CDR1 SGDLS and CDR2 YYNGEE. The CDR3 DNA follows: TGTGCCAGCAGCGATACAGGGGGTCGGTCACCCCTCCACTTT. It yields the protein CASSDTGGRSPLHF.

The sample holds many counts of this clonotype. This sequence joins TRBV9 and TRBJ2-2; D not certain. The V gene's germline CDR1 is SGDLS and CDR2 YYNGEE. The CDR3 runs to 17 residues. Trimming left V 2 bases short and J 5 bases short, with 19 bases between. CDR3 bases: TGTGCCAGCAGCGTCTTCACGGGCGGTCGGAAAACCGGGGAGCTGTTTTTT. Residues: CASSVFTGGRKTGELFF.

This clonotype was picked up many times. The chain combines TRBV9 with TRBJ1-4; 9 nucleotides align to TRBD1. V was pared by 0 bases and J by 10 bases, with 10 bases of the junction left unmatched. This CDR3 is built from 16 residues. The germline V gene has CDR1 SGDLS and CDR2 YYNGEE. The CDR3 loop reads CASSVGGGQGGRKLFF. The CDR3 nucleotides are TGTGCCAGCAGCGTAGGCGGGGGACAGGGTGGCCGAAAACTGTTTTTT.

This clonotype has ten or more counts. The rearrangement uses TRBV21-1 and TRBJ1-6; TRBD1, as called in the table, went unchecked against the DNA. TRBV21-1 is recorded as a pseudogene. This CDR3 region has 21 residues. The CDR3 here is CASSKVEDRAPAGSYNSPLHF. CDR3 in DNA: TGTGCCAGCAGCAAAGTGGAGGACAGGGCACCGGCAGGCTCCTATAATTCACCCCTCCACTTT.

This clonotype was seen many times. The V and J genes are TRBV9 and TRBJ2-3; D unclear. CDR3 length equals 15 residues. Per the germline V gene, CDR1 is SGDLS and CDR2 is YYNGEE. V was clipped by 1 base and J by 4 bases, with 13 bases between them. The CDR3 loop reads CASSVTAFWADTQYF. The CDR3 region has the DNA TGTGCCAGCAGCGTAACAGCCTTCTGGGCAGATACGCAGTATTTT.

The chain joins TRBV9 to TRBJ2-2; D gene unclear. Germline-derived CDR1 and CDR2 are SGDLS and YYNGEE. V lost 0 bases and J 1 base, leaving 7 bases between the germline ends. This CDR3 spans 15 amino acids. In DNA form, the CDR3 reads TGTGCCAGCAGCGTAGGCATAGGGAACACCGGGGAGCTGTTTTTT. This codes for CASSVGIGNTGELFF.

This clonotype was picked up many times. The chain has TRBV9 and TRBJ2-2, with 7 bases identical to TRBD1. The junction had 6 bases not matched to a gene; V was cut back by 0 bases and J by 4 bases. CDR3 length equals 16 residues. CDR1 and CDR2 (germline): SGDLS, YYNGEE. This chain's CDR3 is CASSVGGTVVTGELFF. The CDR3 DNA reads as TGTGCCAGCAGCGTAGGGGGGACAGTGGTCACCGGGGAGCTGTTTTTT.

In this sample, this clonotype turned up many times. The V and J genes are TRBV9 and TRBJ2-6, with TRBD1 matching over 9 bases. The trim removed 3 bases at V and 3 bases at J, leaving 7 bases unmatched. There are 17 residues in the CDR3. Per germline, CDR1 SGDLS and CDR2 YYNGEE. The CDR3 DNA is TGTGCCAGCAGCGGAGCTGGACAGGGGATTGGGGCCAACGTCCTGACTTTC. As protein: CASSGAGQGIGANVLTF.

Ten or more counts support this clonotype. The CDR3 protein is CASSVGHRSADTQYF. The CDR3 DNA sequence: TGTGCCAGCAGCGTAGGCCACCGCTCGGCAGATACGCAGTATTTT. The chain carries TRBV9 and TRBJ2-3, with unresolved D. The CDR3 runs 15 residues. V was clipped by 0 bases and J by 4 bases, with 12 bases between them. The germline CDR1 and CDR2 sequences are SGDLS and YYNGEE.

This clonotype was recorded a few times. The chain couples TRBV1 to TRBJ2-1. TRBV1 is deemed a pseudogene. The CDR3 length is 14 residues. CDR3 sequence (DNA): TGCACCAGCAGTTTTGGACCGGTTACCAATGAGCAGTTCTTC. Its protein is CTSSFGPVTNEQFF.

At least ten counts were recorded for this clonotype. The chain uses TRBV9 and TRBJ2-5, with D perhaps TRBD2 (5 bases). This CDR3 comprises 16 residues. V dropped 0 bases and J dropped 5 bases, with 17 bases sitting between them. Per germline, CDR1 SGDLS and CDR2 YYNGEE. CDR3 sequence reads: CASSVGSFAGGETQYF. In DNA form, the CDR3 reads TGTGCCAGCAGCGTAGGGTCCTTTGCAGGCGGGGAGACCCAGTACTTC.

This clonotype has a count of ten or more. The chain links TRBV9 to TRBJ1-2; D is ambiguous. The V end was cut by 0 bases, the J end by 4 bases, with 10 bases between. CDR3 length: 14 residues. Germline-derived CDR1 and CDR2 are SGDLS and YYNGEE. CDR3 in amino acids: CASSVDQAPYGYTF. DNA for the CDR3: TGTGCCAGCAGCGTAGACCAGGCGCCCTATGGCTACACCTTC.

In this sample, this clonotype turned up many times. The chain carries TRBV9 and TRBJ1-4; the D gene is possibly TRBD1 (6 bases). The CDR3 has 14 amino acids. Deletions cut 2 bases from V and 8 bases from J, with 13 bases between. Germline V gene sequence: CDR1 SGDLS, CDR2 YYNGEE. The CDR3: CASSVGDIDEKLFF. As DNA, the CDR3 is TGTGCCAGCAGCGTGGGGGACATAGACGAAAAACTGTTTTTT.

This clonotype has just a few counts. This chain links TRBV9 with TRBJ2-7; D gene ambiguous. This CDR3 is built from 13 residues. With 2 bases removed from V and 5 bases from J, the gap between germline ends came to 11 bases. Germline loops: CDR1 SGDLS, CDR2 YYNGEE. The CDR3 loop is CASSVSEGDEQYF. The CDR3 DNA reads TGTGCCAGCAGCGTGAGCGAAGGAGACGAGCAGTACTTC.

This clonotype was found many times. The chain has TRBV9 and TRBJ2-3; tentatively, D is TRBD2 (6 bases). The CDR3 extends over 15 amino acids. V shed 3 bases and J shed 1 base, with 12 bases lying between them. Per the germline V gene, CDR1 is SGDLS and CDR2 is YYNGEE. CDR3: CASSEWGDRTDTQYF. CDR3 DNA: TGTGCCAGCAGCGAGTGGGGGGACCGCACAGATACGCAGTATTTT.

This clonotype was detected many times. This sequence joins TRBV9 and TRBJ1-4; TRBD1 matches 10 bases. V dropped 3 bases and J dropped 8; count of bases not matched to a gene: 10. Looked up from germline, CDR1 is SGDLS and CDR2 is YYNGEE. There are 16 residues in the CDR3. Written as DNA, the CDR3 is TGTGCCAGCAGCGGGGACAGGGGAGAGGTTAGGGAAAAACTGTTTTTT. This encodes CASSGDRGEVREKLFF.

This clonotype was recorded many times. This chain connects TRBV9 to TRBJ1-3; maybe TRBD1 (5 bases). The germline V and J ends were trimmed by 4 bases and 4 bases, with 15 bases remaining between them. The CDR3 sequence is 15 residues long. Germline V gene sequence: CDR1 SGDLS, CDR2 YYNGEE. CDR3 bases: TGTGCCAGCAGCCCGGAGCGGGGGACCGGAAACACCATATATTTT. It specifies CASSPERGTGNTIYF.